A selection of T cell receptor beta chains follows, all from one sample in a study of T-cell reconstitution after alpha-beta-depleted transplantation in children. From the PCR reads, TCRdb called clonotypes with MiXCR, one entry per CDR3 protein. The sample carries some 110,000 distinct CDR3 sequences, about 9.3% recorded once. Here the sequenced sample was PBMCs, taken before TCRalphabeta/CD19-depleted stem cell transplant. The origin of the receptors is a boy aged 2-9 years with acute lymphoblastic leukemia, due to receive a stem cell transplant. Both conserved end residues are trimmed from each CDR3. The listing skips clone size in some rows; elsewhere it reads once, few, many or a size class.

clone size: many
V gene: TRBV5-1
CDR3 protein: ASSPSTRADNTEAF

clone size: .
V gene: TRBV6-1
CDR3 protein: ASSKRTSGYQSSYNEQF

clone size: .
V gene: TRBV3-1
CDR3 protein: ASSQESSIVAEPYEQY

clone size: many
V gene: TRBV27
CDR3 protein: ASSWDRDNSPLH

clone size: .
V gene: TRBV7-9
CDR3 protein: ASSVGLAGGPLEQF

clone size: .
V gene: TRBV29-1
CDR3 protein: SVGTGGNTEAF

clone size: few
V gene: TRBV9
CDR3 protein: ASSGPTVNTGELF

clone size: medium-sized
V gene: TRBV27
CDR3 protein: ASSLEPYTEAF

clone size: few
V gene: TRBV5-6
CDR3 protein: ASSLDRDYEQY

clone size: few
V gene: TRBV7-2
CDR3 protein: ASSLNGGGGYT

clone size: medium-sized
V gene: TRBV9
CDR3 protein: ASSVEADTQY

clone size: few
V gene: TRBV20-1
CDR3 protein: SARVTETGPVYQPQH

clone size: few
V gene: TRBV5-1
CDR3 protein: ASTKDSGSTEQF

clone size: few
V gene: TRBV30
CDR3 protein: AWSNEREGREETQY

clone size: many
V gene: TRBV6-1
CDR3 protein: ASSDTGYGTDTQY

clone size: .
V gene: TRBV19
CDR3 protein: ASAAGVGDTQY

clone size: .
V gene: TRBV7-9
CDR3 protein: ASSSSFLGQGIETQY

clone size: few
V gene: TRBV28
CDR3 protein: ASSQGGAGTGELF

clone size: .
V gene: TRBV21-1
CDR3 protein: ASRSGTAVGETQY

clone size: few
V gene: TRBV5-8
CDR3 protein: ASSRRRRGTNTGELF

clone size: few
V gene: TRBV9
CDR3 protein: ASSESLAGGRNEQF

clone size: .
V gene: TRBV19
CDR3 protein: ASVLGTNYGYT

clone size: few
V gene: TRBV27
CDR3 protein: ASRVQGAATYGYT

clone size: .
V gene: TRBV7-2
CDR3 protein: ASSMLQGPREKLF

clone size: few
V gene: TRBV7-8
CDR3 protein: ASSRPLAGGTHQETQY

clone size: few
V gene: TRBV12-5
CDR3 protein: ASGFTSGRLPKETQY

clone size: .
V gene: TRBV7-8
CDR3 protein: ASSSSRYEQY

clone size: .
V gene: TRBV20-1
CDR3 protein: SASGFVRTANSNQPQH

clone size: few
V gene: TRBV24-1
CDR3 protein: ATSDLGDRQTNEQF

clone size: many
V gene: TRBV29-1
CDR3 protein: SVVGFRGRAPDTQY

clone size: .
V gene: TRBV14
CDR3 protein: ASSPPNRQGGGYT

clone size: .
V gene: TRBV10-2
CDR3 protein: ASRDGLAGSYEQY

clone size: .
V gene: TRBV5-1
CDR3 protein: ASSWQETQY

clone size: few
V gene: TRBV11-2
CDR3 protein: ASRRQGQDTQY

clone size: .
V gene: TRBV28
CDR3 protein: ASSRNQPQH

clone size: many
V gene: TRBV11-3
CDR3 protein: ASSLRRTSGTWSGELF

clone size: .
V gene: TRBV5-6
CDR3 protein: ASSLVGLGGSEAF

clone size: .
V gene: TRBV5-1
CDR3 protein: ASSLAGQGQETQY

clone size: many
V gene: TRBV18
CDR3 protein: ASSRPTGNTGELF

clone size: few
V gene: TRBV7-9
CDR3 protein: ASSPGTSGRYSYEQY

clone size: .
V gene: TRBV28
CDR3 protein: ASSFFGSGDRDTEAF

clone size: few
V gene: TRBV4-2
CDR3 protein: ASSQDITVSSGNTIY

clone size: few
V gene: TRBV5-6
CDR3 protein: ASGPGTSRYNEQF

clone size: .
V gene: TRBV28
CDR3 protein: ASSRPTSGSYHEQY

clone size: few
V gene: TRBV6-1
CDR3 protein: ASTGAGNEKLF